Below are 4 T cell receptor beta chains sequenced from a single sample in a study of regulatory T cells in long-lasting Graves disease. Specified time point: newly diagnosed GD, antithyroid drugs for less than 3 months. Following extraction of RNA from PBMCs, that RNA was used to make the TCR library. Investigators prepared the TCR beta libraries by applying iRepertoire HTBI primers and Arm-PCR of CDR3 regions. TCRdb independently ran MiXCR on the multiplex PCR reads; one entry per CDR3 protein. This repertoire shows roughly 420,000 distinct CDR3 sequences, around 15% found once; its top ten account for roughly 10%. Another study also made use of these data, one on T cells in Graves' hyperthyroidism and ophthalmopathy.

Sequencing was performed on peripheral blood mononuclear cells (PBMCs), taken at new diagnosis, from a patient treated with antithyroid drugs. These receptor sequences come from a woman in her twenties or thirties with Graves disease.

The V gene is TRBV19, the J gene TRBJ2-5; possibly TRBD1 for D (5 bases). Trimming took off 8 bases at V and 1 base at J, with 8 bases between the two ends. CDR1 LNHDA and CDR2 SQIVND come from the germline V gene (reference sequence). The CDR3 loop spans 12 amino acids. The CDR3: CASGHSQETQYF. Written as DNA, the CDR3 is TGTGCCAGTGGACACAGCCAAGAGACCCAGTACTTC.

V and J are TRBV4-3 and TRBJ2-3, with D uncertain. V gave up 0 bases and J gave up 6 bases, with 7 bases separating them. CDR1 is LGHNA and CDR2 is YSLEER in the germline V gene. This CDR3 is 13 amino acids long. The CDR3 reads CASSQDVRDTQYF. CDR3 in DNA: TGCGCCAGCAGCCAAGATGTTAGGGATACGCAGTATTTT.

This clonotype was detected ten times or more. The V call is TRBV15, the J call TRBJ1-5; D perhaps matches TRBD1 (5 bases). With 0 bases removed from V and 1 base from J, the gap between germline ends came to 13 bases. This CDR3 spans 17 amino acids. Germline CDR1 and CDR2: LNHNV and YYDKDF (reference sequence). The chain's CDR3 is CATSRDLGPRSNQPQHF. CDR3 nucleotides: TGTGCCACCAGCAGAGATTTGGGGCCCAGGAGCAATCAGCCCCAGCATTTT.

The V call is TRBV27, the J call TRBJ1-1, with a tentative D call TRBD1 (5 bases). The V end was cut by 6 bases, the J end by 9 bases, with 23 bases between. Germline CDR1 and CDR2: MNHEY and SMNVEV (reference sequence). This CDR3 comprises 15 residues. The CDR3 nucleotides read TGTGCCAGCAGCCTCCAAGCCGGGGGTCATAACCAAGCTTTCTTT. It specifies CASSLQAGGHNQAFF.